Listed here are 7 T cell receptor beta chains from one sample, sequenced in a study of blood T cell repertoires in COVID-19. Produced via immunoSEQ multiplex PCR; TCRdb's table is partial and in-frame only. The sample has some 260,000 clones, around 90% seen once. Sequencing was carried out using peripheral blood. These receptors were taken from a woman aged 30 to 39 with acute or convalescent COVID-19.

This chain connects TRBV6-2 or TRBV6-3 to TRBJ1-2; 7 bases are a match to TRBD1. The CDR3 covers 13 residues. With V trimmed by 0 bases and J by 7 bases, 2 bases remained unmatched. CDR1 and CDR2 (germline): MNHEY, SVGEGT. The CDR3 DNA follows: TGTGCCAGCAGTTACTCGACAGGGCTTGGCTACACCTTC. The encoded protein is CASSYSTGLGYTF.

This chain connects TRBV30 to TRBJ1-4, with 7 positions matching TRBD1. Germline V gene lookup returns CDR1 GTSNPN and CDR2 SVGIG (reference sequence). The CDR3 covers 16 residues. V was pared by 2 bases and J by 4 bases, with 10 bases of the junction left unmatched. This CDR3 is CAWSIGRDRINEKLFF. CDR3 nucleotides: TGTGCCTGGAGTATCGGACGGGACAGAATTAATGAAAAACTGTTTTTT. The full variable domain, completed using reference TRBV30 and TRBJ1-4, is SQTIHQWPATLVQPVGSPLSLECTVEGTSNPNLYWYRQAAGRGLQLLFYSVGIGQISSEVPQNLSASRPQDRQFILSSKKLLLSDSGFYLCAWSIGRDRINEKLFFGSGTQLSVL.

The chain has TRBV27 and TRBJ2-1; 8 bases fit TRBD1. V lost 3 bases and J lost 12; bases outside the gene matches: 7. This CDR3 spans 13 amino acids. Germline V lookup: CDR1 MNHEY, CDR2 SMNVEV (reference sequence). The CDR3 here is CASSLDREIGQFF. The CDR3 DNA is TGTGCCAGCAGTTTGGACAGGGAAATCGGGCAGTTCTTC.

This chain connects TRBV12-3 or TRBV12-4 to TRBJ1-2; D is uncertain. The V gene lost 6 bases and the J gene lost 4 bases, with 9 bases spanning the gap. The CDR3 spans 12 residues. The CDR3 nucleotides read TGTGCCAGCAGGTCGGGAGCCTATGGCTACACCTTC. Its protein product is CASRSGAYGYTF.

The chain combines TRBV7-2 with TRBJ2-4; TRBD2 matches 10 bases. The CDR3 totals 14 residues. V lost 2 bases to trimming and J lost 12 bases; unmatched junction nucleotides: 7. Germline V gene lookup returns CDR1 SGHTA and CDR2 FQGNSA. This CDR3 is CASSLSLAGGAQYF. CDR3 nucleotide sequence: TGTGCCAGCAGCTTAAGTTTAGCGGGAGGCGCTCAGTACTTC.

V is TRBV6-5 and J is TRBJ2-7; 12 bases fit TRBD2. Trimming cost V 6 bases and J 6 bases; bases outside gene matches: 3. The CDR3 covers 13 residues. Germline V lookup: CDR1 MNHEY, CDR2 SVGAGI. This CDR3 is CASRTSGRGEQYF. CDR3 in DNA: TGTGCCAGCAGGACTAGCGGGAGAGGCGAGCAGTACTTC.

The chain recombines TRBV5-1 with TRBJ1-1; TRBD1 agrees at 7 bases. The J segment lost 3 bases and the V segment lost 4 bases, leaving 3 bases of the junction unmatched. Germline CDR1 SGHRS, CDR2 YFSETQ. The CDR3 runs 13 residues. The CDR3 is CASSTQGHTEAFF. The CDR3 DNA is TGCGCCAGCAGCACACAGGGGCACACTGAAGCTTTCTTT.